Shown below are 19 T cell receptor beta chains from a single sample sequenced in a study of cytomegalovirus exposure and HLA in healthy donors. A multiplex PCR was run with 60 Vbeta primers and 13 Jbeta primers. The data were produced by immunoSEQ multiplex PCR, yet TCRdb's version contains in-frame clones alone and is incomplete. This sample has under 150,000 clones; just under 85% occur once, and the top ten carry roughly 4%. The sequenced sample was PBMCs. The source is a man aged 35-49 years in good health and CMV-seropositive.

This sequence joins TRBV7-9 and TRBJ1-4, with D tentatively TRBD1 (5 bases). With 1 base removed from V and 8 bases from J, the gap between germline ends came to 14 bases. The V gene's germline CDR1 is SEHNR and CDR2 FQNEAQ (reference sequence). The CDR3 loop spans 15 amino acids. Here the CDR3 reads CASSLGSAGREKLFF. CDR3 nucleotides: TGTGCCAGCAGCTTAGGGTCGGCAGGGAGGGAAAAACTGTTTTTT. Full variable domain (rest looked up from reference TRBV7-9 and TRBJ1-4): DTGVSQNPRHKITKRGQNVTFRCDPISEHNRLYWYRQTLGQGPEFLTYFQNEAQLEKSRLLSDRFSAERPKGSFSTLEIQRTEQGDSAMYLCASSLGSAGREKLFFGSGTQLSVL.

This chain connects TRBV6-1 to TRBJ1-5; D gene unclear. The CDR3 is 13 amino acids. V was shortened by 7 bases and J by 5 bases, with 12 bases between the two germline ends. Germline CDR1 and CDR2: MNHNS and SASEGT. The CDR3 sequence is CASKPTGHQPQHF. The CDR3 DNA reads TGTGCCAGCAAACCTACTGGGCATCAGCCCCAGCATTTT.

The V and J genes are TRBV6-5 and TRBJ1-1; no definite D call. This CDR3 comprises 13 residues. CDR1 and CDR2 (germline): MNHEY, SVGAGI. The germline V and J ends were trimmed by 10 bases and 10 bases, with 22 bases remaining between them. The CDR3 coding sequence is TGTGCCACCCTCCGGGCGGGAAACGGGGTAGCTTTCTTT. Translated: CATLRAGNGVAFF.

This clone has more than one count but fewer than ten. This chain connects TRBV23-1 to TRBJ1-2; 8 bases align to TRBD1. TRBV23-1 is marked as an open reading frame, function uncertain. CDR3 length equals 17 residues. The ends lost 2 bases at V and 8 bases at J; junction bases unmatched: 16. DNA for the CDR3: TGCGCCAGCAGTCAAGAACGAGGACAGGGAAAAATGGGCGGCTACACCTTC. Translation: CASSQERGQGKMGGYTF.

The CDR3 loop reads CASRMGTANNEQFF. The CDR3 DNA reads as TGTGCCAGTAGGATGGGGACAGCGAACAATGAGCAGTTCTTC. This rearrangement joins TRBV19 to TRBJ2-1, with 7 bases identical to TRBD1. CDR3 length: 14 amino acids. Looked up from germline, CDR1 is LNHDA and CDR2 is SQIVND (reference sequence). Trimming at V came to 6 bases and at J to 5 bases, leaving 7 bases not matched to a gene.

The rearrangement uses TRBV4-1 and TRBJ1-2; tentative D call: TRBD1 (5 bases). Germline CDR1 reads MGHRA; CDR2 reads YSYEKL. The CDR3 runs to 17 residues. Trimming took off 3 bases at V and 1 base at J, with 18 bases between the two ends. In nucleotides, the CDR3 is TGCGCCAGCAGCCACCGTCTAGACAGTTACCTTAACTATGGCTACACCTTC. This encodes CASSHRLDSYLNYGYTF.

The rearrangement uses TRBV6-1 and TRBJ1-1; TRBD1 is a possible D gene (6 bases). The CDR3 is 12 residues long. V lost 7 bases, J lost 6 bases, and 12 bases lay in between. Germline CDR1 is MNHNS and CDR2 is SASEGT. The CDR3 sequence is CASIGTRPEAFF. DNA of the CDR3: TGTGCCAGCATTGGGACACGGCCTGAAGCTTTCTTT.

To note about this clone: A read error may account for a junction end that differs from germline. The chain has TRBV7-9 and TRBJ2-7, with D perhaps matching TRBD1 (5 bases). The CDR3 loop spans 17 amino acids. Per the germline V gene, CDR1 is SEHNR and CDR2 is FQNEAQ (reference sequence). The CDR3 region has the DNA TGTTCCAGCAGCGTTATCATCCAGGGAATTAATACCTACGAGCAGTACTTC. Amino acids: CSSSVIIQGINTYEQYF.

This chain connects TRBV6-5 to TRBJ2-7; TRBD1 is a possible D gene (5 bases). Germline V lookup: CDR1 MNHEY, CDR2 SVGAGI. With 4 bases removed from V and 3 bases from J, the gap between germline ends came to 13 bases. The CDR3 spans 14 residues. CDR3 in amino acids: CASSFNYRGYEQYF. The CDR3 DNA is TGTGCCAGCAGTTTTAATTATAGGGGCTACGAGCAGTACTTC.

This chain uses TRBV5-1 with TRBJ1-2, with D possibly TRBD1 on 6 matching bases. The CDR3 runs 16 residues. The V end was cut by 1 base, the J end by 6 bases, with 19 bases between. The germline V gene has CDR1 SGHRS and CDR2 YFSETQ. The CDR3 nucleotides read TGCGCCAGCAGCTTGAATTTCGGGGGGCAAGAGGATGGCTACACCTTC. This encodes CASSLNFGGQEDGYTF.

The chain combines TRBV19 with TRBJ1-1, with D maybe TRBD1 (6 bases). V was shortened by 6 bases and J by 5 bases, with 13 bases between the two germline ends. CDR1 and CDR2 (germline): LNHDA, SQIVND (reference sequence). This CDR3 is built from 13 residues. The CDR3 nucleotides read TGTGCCAGTAGGGTGACAGGTGGGACTGAAGCTTTCTTT. Amino acids: CASRVTGGTEAFF.

The chain recombines TRBV14 with TRBJ1-4; 8 bases agree with TRBD1. J lost 10 bases, V lost 4 bases, and 8 bases had no gene match. In germline, CDR1 is SGHDN, CDR2 FVKESK. The CDR3 consists of 14 residues. The CDR3 loop is CASSPLGTGGKLFF. CDR3 coding DNA: TGTGCCAGCAGCCCGCTCGGGACAGGCGGAAAACTGTTTTTT.

In its sample, this clone was seen a few times. The chain employs TRBV7-9 and TRBJ2-3; 7 positions match TRBD1. Per germline, CDR1 SEHNR and CDR2 FQNEAQ (reference sequence). This CDR3 contains 14 residues. Unmatched junction bases numbered 5, after V lost 5 bases and J lost 3 bases. CDR3 nucleotide sequence: TGTGCCAGCAGCCCACAGGGGAAGACAGATACGCAGTATTTT. Its protein product is CASSPQGKTDTQYF. Full variable domain (remainder filled in from reference TRBV7-9 and TRBJ2-3): DTGVSQNPRHKITKRGQNVTFRCDPISEHNRLYWYRQTLGQGPEFLTYFQNEAQLEKSRLLSDRFSAERPKGSFSTLEIQRTEQGDSAMYLCASSPQGKTDTQYFGPGTRLTVL.

The chain uses TRBV7-9 and TRBJ1-4; D not resolved. The CDR3 extends over 14 amino acids. V lost 4 bases and J 8 bases, leaving 14 bases between the germline ends. CDR1 and CDR2 (germline): SEHNR, FQNEAQ (reference sequence). This CDR3 reads CASSSWAEGEKLFF. CDR3 nucleotide sequence: TGTGCCAGCAGCTCCTGGGCGGAGGGAGAAAAACTGTTTTTT.

This chain uses TRBV7-2 with TRBJ1-3; 7 positions agree with TRBD1. This CDR3 is built from 15 residues. Germline values: CDR1 SGHTA, CDR2 FQGNSA. Germline trimming cut 7 bases from V and 3 bases from J; bases unmatched to any gene: 9. The CDR3 region has the DNA TGTGCCAGCACACTCACCGGGACAGTTGGAAACACCATATATTTT. Amino acid sequence: CASTLTGTVGNTIYF.

This chain uses TRBV30 with TRBJ2-7, with a tentative D call TRBD2 (5 bases). Germline-derived CDR1 and CDR2 are GTSNPN and SVGIG (reference sequence). The CDR3 is 14 residues long. V was pared by 1 base and J by 3 bases, with 13 bases between. The CDR3 DNA reads TGTGCCTGGAGTGGGGGAGTAAGAGACTACGAGCAGTACTTC. Its translation is CAWSGGVRDYEQYF.

A few counts support this clone. The genes are TRBV29-1 and TRBJ2-6; D gene ambiguous. CDR3 length: 14 amino acids. V was shortened by 6 bases and J by 0 bases, with 9 bases between the two germline ends. Germline V gene lookup returns CDR1 SQVTM and CDR2 ANQGSEA. The CDR3 loop is CSVHTISGANVLTF. In nucleotides, the CDR3 is TGCAGCGTGCATACTATCTCTGGGGCCAACGTCCTGACTTTC.

The chain has TRBV5-5 and TRBJ1-5; no clear D. This CDR3 is built from 16 residues. CDR1 is SGHKS and CDR2 is YYEKEE in the germline V gene (reference sequence). V was pared by 0 bases and J by 6 bases, with 16 bases between. As DNA, the CDR3 is TGTGCCAGCAGCTTGGCGGTCGGGAGTGAGGCTCAGCCCCAGCATTTT. The encoded protein is CASSLAVGSEAQPQHF.

CDR3 DNA sequence: TGTGCCAGCACCAGACAGGCCAAAGAGACCCAGTACTTC. It is translated as CASTRQAKETQYF. This rearrangement joins TRBV2 to TRBJ2-5; the D gene is possibly TRBD1 (6 bases). The CDR3 covers 13 residues. V lost 7 bases to trimming and J lost 3 bases, with 12 bases between them. In germline, CDR1 is SNHLY, CDR2 FYNNEI. Based on the CDR3 plus reference TRBV2 and TRBJ2-5, the full variable domain is EPEVTQTPSHQVTQMGQEVILRCVPISNHLYFYWYRQILGQKVEFLVSFYNNEISEKSEIFDDQFSVERPDGSNFTLKIRSTKLEDSAMYFCASTRQAKETQYFGPGTRLLVL.